Listed here are 3 T cell receptor beta chains from one sample, sequenced in a study of OX40 agonist ivuxolimab in advanced cancers. Some clones are missing from TCRdb's copy, which holds only in-frame ones; the method was immunoSEQ multiplex PCR. The table shows under 25,000 clones, with 85% to 90% occurring only once. The source material was CD4+ or CD8+ T cells sorted from blood, sampled in a trial of the OX40 agonist ivuxolimab. The receptors were sampled from an adult with an advanced solid tumor such as melanoma, head and neck, liver or kidney cancer.

A few counts support this clone. The V gene is TRBV6-5, the J gene TRBJ2-7; 7 nucleotides match TRBD1. The CDR3 consists of 13 residues. V dropped 4 bases and J dropped 3; count of bases not matched to a gene: 3. The V gene's germline CDR1 is MNHEY and CDR2 SVGAGI. CDR3 protein: CASSSGTVYEQYF. The CDR3 nucleotides are TGTGCCAGCAGTTCCGGGACAGTCTACGAGCAGTACTTC.

V and J are TRBV4-1 and TRBJ2-1; D is possibly TRBD2 (5 bases). V was clipped by 0 bases and J by 12 bases, with 9 bases between them. Germline V CDR1 and CDR2: MGHRA, YSYEKL. The CDR3 is made up of 12 amino acids. CDR3 nucleotide sequence: TGCGCCAGCAGCCAAGACCGGAGGTGGCAGTTCTTC. This codes for CASSQDRRWQFF.

J is TRBJ1-1 and V is TRBV6-5; D is ambiguous. Trimming removed 6 bases at V and 5 bases at J, with 10 bases between. The germline V gene has CDR1 MNHEY and CDR2 SVGAGI. The CDR3 sequence is 12 residues long. The CDR3 protein is CASSLGATEAFF. CDR3 nucleotides: TGTGCCAGCAGCTTGGGTGCGACTGAAGCTTTCTTT.